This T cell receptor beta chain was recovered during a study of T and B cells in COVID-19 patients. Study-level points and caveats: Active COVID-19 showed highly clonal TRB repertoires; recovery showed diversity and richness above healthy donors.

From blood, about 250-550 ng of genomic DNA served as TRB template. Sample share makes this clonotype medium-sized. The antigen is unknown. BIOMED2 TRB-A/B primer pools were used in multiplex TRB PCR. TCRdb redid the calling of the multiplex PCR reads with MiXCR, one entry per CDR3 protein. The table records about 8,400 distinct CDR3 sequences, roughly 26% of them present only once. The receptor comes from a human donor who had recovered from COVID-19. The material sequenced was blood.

CDR3 in DNA: TGCAGCGTTGTGGAGGGGGGACAGGGGTCCGAGCAGTACTTC. It codes for CSVVEGGQGSEQYF. The genes are TRBV29-1 and TRBJ2-7; 10 bases map to TRBD1. Trimming took 4 bases from V and 6 from J; bases not matched to a gene: 9. The germline V gene encodes CDR1 SQVTM and CDR2 ANQGSEA. The CDR3 runs to 14 residues.